A single sample is the source of the 24 T cell receptor beta chains below, sequenced in a study of T cell responses to AZD1222 COVID-19 vaccine (dated by TCRdb to the early 2020s). The time point tag for this specimen amounts to: baseline before first vaccination. The library was produced with the immunoSEQ multiplex PCR assay. TCRdb stores this immuneACCESS table with in-frame sequences only. Part of the clones is absent; in the studies checked, under half of the shortfall reflects unresolved V genes, and no reason is known for the rest. The sample contains roughly 150,000 clones, about 88% of them found a single time. Together, the top ten hold 4.7% of the sample. The sequenced sample was peripheral blood, obtained on day 0 of AZD1222 vaccination. The origin of the receptors is an adult in good health.

The genes are TRBV18 and TRBJ2-1, with unresolved D. CDR3 length: 15 amino acids. Germline V lookup: CDR1 KGHSH, CDR2 LQKENI. Trimming took off 3 bases at V and 0 bases at J, with 9 bases between the two ends. The DNA of the CDR3 is TGTGCCAGCTCACCTCTGGTGTCCTCCTACAATGAGCAGTTCTTC. Translating it yields CASSPLVSSYNEQFF.

The chain combines TRBV7-3 with TRBJ2-2, with D possibly TRBD2 on 6 matching bases. Trimming stripped 1 base from V and 4 bases from J, with 16 bases between. Germline V gives CDR1 SGHTA, CDR2 FQGTGA. CDR3 size: 17 residues. The CDR3 here is CASSLNLVGAGTGELFF. CDR3 coding DNA: TGTGCCAGCAGCTTAAATCTCGTGGGAGCGGGCACCGGGGAGCTGTTTTTT.

CDR3 amino acids: CASSLHPGTAYEQYF. In DNA, the CDR3 is TGTGCCAGCAGCTTACACCCCGGGACAGCATACGAGCAGTACTTC. V usage is TRBV5-6 and J usage is TRBJ2-7, with TRBD1 matching 7 bases. There are 15 residues in the CDR3. V lost 2 bases, J lost 4 bases, and 9 bases stayed unmatched. In germline, CDR1 is SGHDT, CDR2 YYEEEE.

This rearrangement joins TRBV30 to TRBJ2-1, with D hard to call. This CDR3 comprises 14 residues. Between the trimmed V and J ends, which lost 0 bases and 5 bases, there was a span of 11 bases. From germline, CDR1 is GTSNPN and CDR2 SVGIG (reference sequence). In DNA form, the CDR3 reads TGTGCCTGGAGTGTATCTAGTTGGGACAATGAGCAGTTCTTC. This gives the protein CAWSVSSWDNEQFF.

The rearrangement uses TRBV4-1 and TRBJ1-1; unclear D gene. Germline loops: CDR1 MGHRA, CDR2 YSYEKL. There are 15 residues in the CDR3. V was pared by 4 bases and J by 4 bases, with 16 bases between. The CDR3 sequence is CASSPKVNTGTEAFF. Written as DNA, the CDR3 is TGCGCCAGCAGCCCGAAGGTCAACACGGGCACTGAAGCTTTCTTT.

The chain uses TRBV5-6 and TRBJ2-2; D is ambiguous. The CDR3 has 13 residues. V was pared by 5 bases and J by 5 bases, with 10 bases between. The germline CDR1 and CDR2 sequences are SGHDT and YYEEEE. Here the CDR3 reads CASRSWGTGELFF. For the CDR3, the DNA is TGTGCCAGCAGATCATGGGGTACCGGGGAGCTGTTTTTT.

This clone came up once. The genes are TRBV5-1 and TRBJ1-2, with a possible D match to TRBD1 (6 bases). The CDR3 extends over 16 amino acids. Trimming removed 6 bases at V and 2 bases at J, with 20 bases between. Germline lookup yields CDR1 SGHRS and CDR2 YFSETQ. CDR3 sequence: CASNTMTPGDNYGYTF. CDR3 nucleotide sequence: TGCGCCAGCAACACAATGACACCAGGGGACAACTATGGCTACACCTTC.

The gene calls are TRBV11-2 and TRBJ2-1; no clear D gene. The V end was cut by 2 bases, the J end by 2 bases, with 16 bases between. Germline assignment: CDR1 SGHAT and CDR2 FQNNGV. The CDR3 extends over 17 amino acids. The CDR3 sequence: CASSLFSRQRAYNEQFF. CDR3 sequence (DNA): TGTGCCAGCAGCTTATTTTCCAGGCAACGAGCCTACAATGAGCAGTTCTTC. The variable domain in full, with the rest retrieved from reference TRBV11-2 and TRBJ2-1, is EAGVAQSPRYKIIEKRQSVAFWCNPISGHATLYWYQQILGQGPKLLIQFQNNGVVDDSQLPKDRFSAERLKGVDSTLKIQPAKLEDSAVYLCASSLFSRQRAYNEQFFGPGTRLTVL.

This rearrangement joins TRBV6-6 to TRBJ2-2; no clear D gene. This CDR3 is built from 13 residues. Germline V gives CDR1 MNHNY, CDR2 SVGAGI (reference sequence). V was clipped by 10 bases and J by 8 bases, with 17 bases between them. CDR3 protein: CATKISGAGELFF. CDR3 DNA: TGTGCCACCAAAATTAGTGGAGCGGGGGAGCTGTTTTTT.

The chain is built from TRBV3-1 (or the pseudogene TRBV3-2) and TRBJ1-4; 12 bases line up with TRBD1. The CDR3 spans 16 residues. The V and J ends lost 0 bases and 10 bases, in that order; junction bases with no gene match: 6. Germline V gene sequence: CDR1 LGHDT, CDR2 YNNKEL (reference sequence). The CDR3 loop is CASSQEGGTGGGKLFF. CDR3 bases: TGTGCCAGCAGCCAAGAAGGGGGGACAGGGGGCGGAAAACTGTTTTTT.

V gene TRBV5-1 combines with J gene TRBJ1-2; D is perhaps TRBD1 (6 bases). The CDR3 has 13 residues. Germline V gives CDR1 SGHRS, CDR2 YFSETQ. Trimming took off 2 bases at V and 8 bases at J, with 13 bases between the two ends. The chain's CDR3 is CASSLVQGRGYTF. CDR3 bases: TGCGCCAGCAGCTTAGTACAGGGAAGGGGCTACACCTTC.

The chain employs TRBV27 and TRBJ2-7; D is possibly TRBD1 (6 bases). The CDR3 sequence is 16 residues long. Deletions cut 5 bases from V and 3 bases from J, with 20 bases between. In germline, CDR1 is MNHEY, CDR2 SMNVEV (reference sequence). The CDR3 is CASSPTSDRAYYEQYF. The CDR3 region has the DNA TGTGCCAGCAGTCCGACTTCGGACAGAGCCTACTACGAGCAGTACTTC.

This clone ranks as medium-sized. The rearrangement joins TRBV25-1 to TRBJ1-1, with TRBD1 as a possible D gene (5 bases). Deletions cut 3 bases from V and 0 bases from J, with 17 bases between. This CDR3 comprises 17 residues. Germline CDR1 is MGHDK and CDR2 is SYGVNS. The CDR3 bases are TGTGCCAGCAGTGACAACTGGTACAGGCGCATGAACACTGAAGCTTTCTTT. Residues: CASSDNWYRRMNTEAFF.

The genes are TRBV6-5 and TRBJ2-5; tentative D call: TRBD1 (6 bases). This CDR3 is built from 15 residues. V was clipped by 6 bases and J by 1 base, with 15 bases between them. The germline CDR1 and CDR2 sequences are MNHEY and SVGAGI. The CDR3 here is CASSQIQGTQETQYF. The CDR3, as DNA: TGTGCCAGCAGCCAAATACAGGGTACCCAAGAGACCCAGTACTTC.

V and J are TRBV18 and TRBJ2-5, with 15 nucleotides matching TRBD2. Trimming took 3 bases from V and 3 from J; bases not matched to a gene: 5. The length of the CDR3 is 17 residues. In germline, CDR1 is KGHSH, CDR2 LQKENI. In DNA form, the CDR3 reads TGTGCCAGCTCACCCCGGACTAGCGGGGGGGCCGAAGAGACCCAGTACTTC. This sequence encodes CASSPRTSGGAEETQYF.

CDR3 amino acids: CASKGRSQYF. CDR3 in DNA: TGTGCCAGCAAGGGGCGATCGCAGTATTTT. The chain is built from TRBV28 and TRBJ2-3, with D possibly TRBD1 on 5 matching bases. This CDR3 spans 10 amino acids. The germline V gene encodes CDR1 MDHEN and CDR2 SYDVKM. Trimming stripped 7 bases from V and 10 bases from J, with 9 bases between. Based on the CDR3 plus reference TRBV28 and TRBJ2-3, the full variable domain is DVKVTQSSRYLVKRTGEKVFLECVQDMDHENMFWYRQDPGLGLRLIYFSYDVKMKEKGDIPEGYSVSREKKERFSLILESASTNQTSMYLCASKGRSQYFGPGTRLTVL.

V usage is TRBV24-1 and J usage is TRBJ2-2; TRBD2 matches at 7 bases. The J segment lost 0 bases and the V segment lost 5 bases, leaving 5 bases of the junction unmatched. The CDR3 runs 16 residues. From germline, CDR1 is KGHDR and CDR2 SFDVKD. In DNA form, the CDR3 reads TGTGCCACCAGTGCCCAGCGGGGTCCGAACACCGGGGAGCTGTTTTTT. Its protein is CATSAQRGPNTGELFF.

The V call is TRBV19, the J call TRBJ1-2; D remains ambiguous. Trimming cost V 6 bases and J 6 bases, with 20 bases left between them. Germline assignment: CDR1 LNHDA and CDR2 SQIVND (reference sequence). The CDR3 runs to 15 residues. The CDR3 DNA follows: TGTGCCAGTAGCCAAAGGCGGCGCCCTTTCGATGGCTACACCTTC. This gives the protein CASSQRRRPFDGYTF.

The rearrangement uses TRBV19 and TRBJ1-2; D unresolved. Trimming took 3 bases from V and 2 from J, leaving 19 bases between them. The length of the CDR3 is 17 residues. Germline CDR1 LNHDA, CDR2 SQIVND (reference sequence). CDR3 in amino acids: CASSIRLREPINYGYTF. The CDR3 nucleotides read TGTGCCAGTAGTATCCGGCTCCGGGAGCCTATAAACTATGGCTACACCTTC.

This clone was seen once. The rearrangement uses TRBV3-1 (or the pseudogene TRBV3-2) and TRBJ2-7, with 8 nucleotides matching TRBD2. From germline, CDR1 is LGHDT and CDR2 YNNKEL (reference sequence). The CDR3 has 15 residues. V dropped 6 bases and J dropped 2; count of bases not matched to a gene: 9. CDR3 nucleotides: TGTGCCAGCAGTAAGGCCCGGGGGGGGACCTACGAGCAGTACTTC. Translation gives CASSKARGGTYEQYF.

J is TRBJ1-1 and V is TRBV3-1 (or the pseudogene TRBV3-2); no clear D. From germline, CDR1 is LGHDT and CDR2 YNNKEL (reference sequence). The V end was cut by 6 bases, the J end by 6 bases, with 8 bases between. The CDR3 spans 11 residues. CDR3 nucleotides: TGTGCCAGCAGAGGACGGTCTGAAGCTTTCTTT. Translation: CASRGRSEAFF.

The gene calls are TRBV4-1 and TRBJ2-1; D ambiguous. CDR1 is MGHRA and CDR2 is YSYEKL in the germline V gene. This CDR3 comprises 13 residues. Trimming left V 4 bases short and J 9 bases short, with 13 bases between. The CDR3: CASSPLGDREQFF. CDR3 DNA sequence: TGCGCCAGCAGCCCCCTCGGAGATCGTGAGCAGTTCTTC.

V usage is TRBV30 and J usage is TRBJ1-2, with D unclear. Trimming took off 0 bases at V and 1 base at J, with 9 bases between the two ends. In germline, CDR1 is GTSNPN, CDR2 SVGIG (reference sequence). CDR3 length equals 14 residues. Here the CDR3 reads CAWSVIGLNYGYTF. CDR3 DNA: TGTGCCTGGAGTGTAATCGGCCTTAACTATGGCTACACCTTC.

With regard to this clone: A junction end diverges from the germline sequence, so it may reflect a read error. The V call is TRBV4-2, the J call TRBJ2-5; TRBD2 matches 14 bases. Germline V gives CDR1 LGHNA, CDR2 YNFKEQ. CDR3 length: 16 residues. CDR3 nucleotide sequence: TGTGCCAGCAGCCAAGGACTAGCGGGGGGGCGAGAGACCCGGTACTTC. This translates into CASSQGLAGGRETRYF.